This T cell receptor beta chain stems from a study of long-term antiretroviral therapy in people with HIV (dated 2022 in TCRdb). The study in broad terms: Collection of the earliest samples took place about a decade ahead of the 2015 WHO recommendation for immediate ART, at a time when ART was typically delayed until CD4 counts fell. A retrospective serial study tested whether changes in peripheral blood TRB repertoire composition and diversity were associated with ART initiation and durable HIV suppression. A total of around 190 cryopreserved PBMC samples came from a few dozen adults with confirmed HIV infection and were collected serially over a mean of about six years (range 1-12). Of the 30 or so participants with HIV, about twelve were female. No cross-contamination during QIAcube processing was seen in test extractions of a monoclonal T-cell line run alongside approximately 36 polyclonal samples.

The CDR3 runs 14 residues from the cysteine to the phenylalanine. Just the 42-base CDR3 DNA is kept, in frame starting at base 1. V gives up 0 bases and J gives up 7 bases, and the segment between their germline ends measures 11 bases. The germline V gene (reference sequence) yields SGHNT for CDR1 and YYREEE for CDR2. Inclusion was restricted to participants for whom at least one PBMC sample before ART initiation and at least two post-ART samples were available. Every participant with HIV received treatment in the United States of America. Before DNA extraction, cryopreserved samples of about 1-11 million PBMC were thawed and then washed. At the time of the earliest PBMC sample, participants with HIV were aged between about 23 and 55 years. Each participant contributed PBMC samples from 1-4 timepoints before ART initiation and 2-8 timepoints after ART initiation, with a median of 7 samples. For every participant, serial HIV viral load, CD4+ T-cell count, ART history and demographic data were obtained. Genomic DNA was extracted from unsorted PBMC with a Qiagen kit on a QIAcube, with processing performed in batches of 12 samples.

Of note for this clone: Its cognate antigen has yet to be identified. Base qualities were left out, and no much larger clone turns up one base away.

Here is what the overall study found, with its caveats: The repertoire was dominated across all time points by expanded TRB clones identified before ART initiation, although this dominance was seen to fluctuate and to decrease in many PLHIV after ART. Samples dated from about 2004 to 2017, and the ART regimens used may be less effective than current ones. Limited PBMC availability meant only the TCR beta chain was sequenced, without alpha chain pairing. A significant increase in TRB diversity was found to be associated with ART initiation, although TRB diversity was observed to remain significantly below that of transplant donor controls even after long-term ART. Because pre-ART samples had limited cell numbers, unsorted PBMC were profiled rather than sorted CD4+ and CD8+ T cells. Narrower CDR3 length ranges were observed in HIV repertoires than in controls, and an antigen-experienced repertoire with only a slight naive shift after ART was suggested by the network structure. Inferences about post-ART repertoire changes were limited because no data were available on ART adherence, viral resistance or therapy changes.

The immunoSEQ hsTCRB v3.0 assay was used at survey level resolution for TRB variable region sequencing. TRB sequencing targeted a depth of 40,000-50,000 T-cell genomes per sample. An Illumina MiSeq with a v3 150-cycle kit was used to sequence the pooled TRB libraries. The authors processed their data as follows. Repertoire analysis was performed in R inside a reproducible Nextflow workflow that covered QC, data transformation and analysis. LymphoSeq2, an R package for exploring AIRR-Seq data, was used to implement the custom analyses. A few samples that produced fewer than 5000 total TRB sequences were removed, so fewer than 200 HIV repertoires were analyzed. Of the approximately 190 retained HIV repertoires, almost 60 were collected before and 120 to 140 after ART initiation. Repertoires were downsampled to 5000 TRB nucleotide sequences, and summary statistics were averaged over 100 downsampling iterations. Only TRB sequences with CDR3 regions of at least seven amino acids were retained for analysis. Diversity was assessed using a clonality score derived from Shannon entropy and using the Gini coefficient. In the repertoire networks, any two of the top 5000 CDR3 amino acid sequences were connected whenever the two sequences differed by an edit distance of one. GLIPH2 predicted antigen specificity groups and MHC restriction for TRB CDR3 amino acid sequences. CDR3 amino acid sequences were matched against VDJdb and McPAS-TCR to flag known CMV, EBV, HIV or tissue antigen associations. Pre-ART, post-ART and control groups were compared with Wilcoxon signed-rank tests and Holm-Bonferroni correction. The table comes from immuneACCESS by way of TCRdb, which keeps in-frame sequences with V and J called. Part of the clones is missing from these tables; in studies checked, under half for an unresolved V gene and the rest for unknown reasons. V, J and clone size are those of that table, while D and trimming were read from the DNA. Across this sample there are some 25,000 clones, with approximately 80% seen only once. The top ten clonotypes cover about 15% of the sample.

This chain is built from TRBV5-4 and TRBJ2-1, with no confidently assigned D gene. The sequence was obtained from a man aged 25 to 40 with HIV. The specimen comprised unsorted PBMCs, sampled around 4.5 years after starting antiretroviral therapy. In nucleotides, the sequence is TGTGCCAGCAGCTTGGATAGACCTGCGAATGAGCAGTTCTTC. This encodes CASSLDRPANEQFF.